This T cell receptor beta chain was sequenced during a study of cytomegalovirus exposure and HLA in healthy donors (TCRdb year 2017). Regarding the study in general: An earlier analysis of approximately 640 of the donors reported approximately 270 Gb of sequence data and roughly 100 million unique TCR beta sequences from some 180 million T cells. Roughly 300 gigabases of sequencing data and roughly 81 million unique TCR sequences made up an early release that covered 500 to 700 HLA-typed donors. Among the roughly 380 genotyped donors, 81% belonged to the genetic ancestry cluster associated with self-reported Caucasian donors. The aim of the study was to test whether cataloging public T cell receptors could identify signatures of past pathogen exposure. The study used immunosequencing to profile the T cell repertoires of 666 subjects and linked those repertoires to cytomegalovirus serostatus. In addition to the first cohort of around 670 subjects, a separate validation cohort of 120 different subjects was used. High-throughput TCR immunosequencing, statistical association of individual TCRs with disease status, and machine learning were combined to predict cytomegalovirus infection status. In a later analysis, previously published TCR beta repertoires from 500 to 750 donors were re-analyzed and high-resolution HLA genotyping was added so that TCR occurrence patterns could be studied. Rather than drawing on any new phenotypic data, the later analysis identified candidate immune exposures from TCR beta sequences and the way those sequences occurred across donors. To decide whether each TCR beta V gene segment behaved as functional or pseudogenic, an earlier analysis of some 570 of the donors relied on high-throughput TCR beta sequencing. Donor age, sex, ethnicity and CMV serostatus were compiled together with the repertoire data. In a later genetic analysis, genome-wide SNP genotypes for about 65% of the 666 donors were used, and that subset was treated as a discovery cohort. Every discovery cohort repertoire had been produced on one sequencing platform. HLA typing included class I and class II loci at four-digit resolution. The number of typed donors differed by locus: 629-630 for A, B, C, DRB1 and DQB1; some 540 for DQA1; roughly 600 for DPA1; and roughly 450 for DPB1. About five DR-DQ haplotypes were handled as single units for association and clustering, since linkage in the cohort was strong. On average, roughly 240,000 unique TCR beta nucleotide sequences were sequenced per donor among a few hundred genotyped donors of the cohort, with roughly 18% of those sequences being non-productive. On the study overall, not on this receptor specifically: Most TCR sequences were observed very rarely across donors, whereas some public TCRs were present in many individuals. The classifier was reported to diagnose cytomegalovirus status with high specificity and sensitivity in both the original cohort and the validation cohort. For the cohort, immune exposure information was limited to CMV serostatus. The authors suggested that the approach could potentially be generalized to other disease states and immunological phenotypes. An earlier analysis of approximately 590 of the donors showed that most TCR beta V segments appeared in productive rearrangements either about 87% or about 30% of the time, which broadly matched IMGT annotations. V-gene and J-gene trimming of TCR beta chains was associated with a missense DCLRE1C variant in a later genetic analysis, and the association was replicated in an independent cohort. Sequencing depth was assumed to be roughly uniform across donors in the presence/absence analyses, though that assumption may not hold. Several of the top co-occurrence clusters appeared to be linked to parvovirus B19, influenza, CMV and Epstein-Barr virus, according to a later analysis. Assigning TCR associations to individual alleles was difficult when HLA alleles, especially DR and DQ, strongly co-occurred. Correlated functional status among segregating V segments might reflect linkage disequilibrium, but an unknown experimental factor could not be ruled out. Because HLA typing was missing for some donors at each locus, association tests included only the typed subset. In the study, roughly 160 TCR beta chains were listed as associated with cytomegalovirus. Three of the identified cytomegalovirus-associated TCR beta chains were confirmed in vitro to be specific for cytomegalovirus antigens. Compared with the approximately 600-donor mean, donors in an Asian-associated ancestry cluster had fewer N-insertions in productive TCRs, according to a later genetic analysis. In a later analysis, around 15,000 TCR beta sequences were associated with specific HLA alleles at a false discovery rate of 0.05. Because the 87-base-pair reads could not distinguish some IMGT-functional V segments, including TRBV6-2 and TRBV6-3, those segments were excluded. A later analysis found that TCR association rates varied across HLA loci, with DRB1 alleles showing the most associated TCRs and HLA-C alleles the fewest. Compared with equally common non-associated chains, HLA-associated TCR beta chains in a later analysis were more clonally expanded and had lower generation probabilities. A cluster of highly shared sequence variants was judged likely to be a technical artifact of the sequencing pipeline. Seventeen rarely observed V segments, including chromosome 9 orphons, were excluded from the earlier analysis of about 610 of the donors because counts were too low. According to a later analysis, most CMV-associated TCR beta chains appeared to be HLA-restricted, and the HLA associations seemed to be driven largely by CMV exposure. A further reported finding was that TCR beta sequences accurately predicted the HLA-A and HLA-B alleles for most subjects in the first cohort. Only TCR beta chains were sequenced in this cohort, and the absence of alpha or paired-chain data limited detectable features.

The CDR3 measures 15 amino acids from cysteine to phenylalanine. Kept here is only the CDR3 DNA, which spans 45 bases and is read in frame from base 1. Looking up the germline V gene yields CDR1 SGDLS and CDR2 YYNGEE. V is clipped by 0 bases and J by 6 bases, and the sequence between their germline boundaries is 12 bases long. The library was obtained by the immunoSEQ multiplex PCR assay. For the multiplex PCR, a mixture combining 60 forward primers for TCR Vbeta segments and 13 reverse primers for TCR Jbeta segments was used. Amplification of the CDR3 region of rearranged TCR beta genes was performed with a multiplex PCR assay on genomic DNA. The Illumina HiSeq System was used to sequence the amplified TCR beta libraries as 87-base-pair reads. In the source study's methods: Across the 600 to 700 repertoires, a later analysis counted about 81 million unique TCR beta chains, about 10 million of which were shared by at least two donors. To remove PCR and sequencing errors, raw reads were error-corrected and collapsed into unique sequences using a nearest-neighbor algorithm that merged closely related sequences. Alignment of CDR3 sequences to IMGT reference sequences was used to assign V, D and J gene segments. Each retained sequence needed at least a six-nucleotide match to both a V gene segment and a J gene segment. Rearrangements were classified as productive when the CDR3 lacked stop codons and remained in frame with V and J, and all other rearrangements were classified as non-productive. Following IMGT convention, CDR3 was defined as the stretch from the second conserved V-encoded cysteine up to the conserved J-encoded phenylalanine. The earlier analysis of some 580 of the donors excluded any sequence lacking an unambiguous match to a single V gene segment. In an earlier analysis of several hundred of the donors, V segments were called functional above 56.7% productive rearrangements and were called segregating when the between-donor standard deviation exceeded 5%. A statistical classification framework was built for diagnosing cytomegalovirus status from the catalog of TCR beta chain sequences. In a later analysis, TCR nucleotide sequences were compared against IMGT/GENE-DB human TR gene sequences so that V and J genes could be assigned. A later analysis assigned CDR3 sequences and most-parsimonious VDJ recombination scenarios with the TCRdist pipeline. In a later analysis, each TCR beta chain was defined by its CDR3 amino acid sequence together with its V-gene family, and reads lacking a unique V-gene family were excluded. To address suspected cross-contamination and a sequencing artifact, a later analysis removed 592 highly shared, low-generation-probability nucleotide sequences. In a later analysis, a clonal expansion index for each public chain was calculated from normalized within-repertoire ranks of inferred template counts. In a later analysis, generation probabilities were computed with a VDJ recombination model fitted to out-of-frame rearrangements, and the resulting probabilities were checked against IGoR. A later analysis scored TCR-TCR, TCR-HLA and TCR-CMV co-occurrence with hypergeometric tests, applying a repertoire-size bias correction to TCR pairs. In a later analysis, false discovery rates were estimated by permuting HLA or CMV assignments 20 times. In a later analysis, co-occurring TCRs were grouped with DBSCAN, and TCRdist sequence similarity was added when clustering was performed within HLA-allele-positive subsets. Repertoires with fewer than 30,000 or more than 120,000 public chains, plus five repertoires with anomalous nucleotide sharing, were excluded from co-occurrence clustering. What TCRdb holds here is the immuneACCESS table cut down to in-frame rearrangements. Part of the clones is not present; checked against another copy, under half of the missing clones reflect an unresolved V gene, and the others are unexplained. V, J and clone size are those of that table, while D and trimming were read from the DNA. The sample table lists around 160,000 clones, 77% of them with a count of one. The ten largest clones represent more than 2% of the sample.

Details on this clone: No antigen is known for it. Base qualities are missing; no much larger clone stands one base away.

The cohort was made up of about 670 healthy bone marrow donors. At the time of sampling, every cohort member was nominally healthy, though immune exposures that went unrecorded were likely present. The donor tested CMV seropositive, placing the donor among the 250 to 300 seropositive members of the cohort. Each donor provided a peripheral blood sample, and peripheral blood mononuclear cells were used for TCR beta sequencing. Genomic DNA was extracted from the blood cell samples with the Qiagen DNeasy Blood Extraction Kit. The origin of this receptor is a man aged 50-60 years in good health and CMV-seropositive. The sample comprised PBMCs. The receptor chain draws on TRBV9 and TRBJ2-2; TRBD2 might be the D gene, on 5 matching bases. The nucleotide sequence is given as TGTGCCAGCAGCGTAGGAGGGCTGGTGTCCGGGGAGCTGTTTTTT. Translated, this gives CASSVGGLVSGELFF.